This T cell receptor (beta chain) comes out of a study of blood T cell repertoires in COVID-19. Overall study: Samples representing acute and convalescent COVID-19 were sourced from the United States, Italy and Spain. Nucleic acid was either cDNA or gDNA, and it came from T cells, B-cell-depleted T cells, or PBMCs.

Original data processing: Reference gene primer amplification yielded estimated nucleated cell counts. Using immunoSEQ multiplex PCR, the repertoire was profiled, and TCRdb retains in-frame clones only, with some absent. V and J calls and clone size come straight from that table; D and trimming were deduced from the DNA. The sample lists 240,000 or so clones; roughly 88% were seen once. The germline V and J ends were trimmed by 1 base and 1 base, with 3 bases remaining between them. The CDR3 is made up of 13 amino acids. Germline V gives CDR1 LGHNA, CDR2 YSLEER. With regard to this clone: At the DNA level, this CDR3 is encoded by other sequences in the same sample as well.

The clonotype was recovered from a woman aged 25 to 39 with acute or convalescent COVID-19. Sequenced material: peripheral blood. The rearrangement uses TRBV4-3 and TRBJ2-3; no clear D gene. In DNA, the CDR3 is TGCGCCAGCAGCCAAGTAGGCACAGATACGCAGTATTTT. It is translated as CASSQVGTDTQYF.